This is a list of T cell receptor beta chains from one sample in a study of cytomegalovirus exposure and HLA in healthy donors. Repertoires were generated with immunoSEQ multiplex PCR, while TCRdb's copy carries only in-frame clones and drops some. The table lists approximately 74,000 clones, around 78% of them singletons. The sequenced sample consisted of PBMCs. These receptors came from a man aged 40-55 years in good health and CMV-seronegative. CDR3s include the opening cysteine and the closing phenylalanine or tryptophan. A D gene is named only where the DNA matches it firmly. Size is stated for part of the rows, as once, few or many counts, or as a class when the clone is expanded.

cdr3_aa: CASSGRQVETQYF
cdr3_nt: TGTGCCAGCAGCGGCAGACAGGTTGAGACCCAGTACTTC
clone_size: NA
d_call: NA
j_call: TRBJ2-5
v_call: TRBV9

cdr3_aa: CASSLWTQFGETQYF
cdr3_nt: TGTGCCAGCAGCCTGTGGACTCAATTCGGAGAGACCCAGTACTTC
clone_size: NA
d_call: NA
j_call: TRBJ2-5
v_call: TRBV5-6

cdr3_aa: CATSRDPGTYEQYF
cdr3_nt: TGTGCCACCAGCAGAGATCCGGGTACCTACGAGCAGTACTTC
clone_size: NA
d_call: NA
j_call: TRBJ2-7
v_call: TRBV15

cdr3_aa: CASSLEASSNQPQHF
cdr3_nt: TGTGCCAGCAGCTTAGAAGCAAGCAGCAATCAGCCCCAGCATTTT
clone_size: NA
d_call: NA
j_call: TRBJ1-5
v_call: TRBV11-2

cdr3_aa: CASSSTTSGSYNEQFF
cdr3_nt: TGCGCCAGCAGCTCCACGACTAGCGGGTCCTACAATGAGCAGTTCTTC
clone_size: NA
d_call: TRBD2
j_call: TRBJ2-1
v_call: TRBV5-1

cdr3_aa: CASSNNRGRGYTF
cdr3_nt: TGTGCCAGCAGTAACAACAGGGGGCGTGGCTACACCTTC
clone_size: few
d_call: TRBD1
j_call: TRBJ1-2
v_call: TRBV6-5

cdr3_aa: CASSYFPQGAVEQYF
cdr3_nt: TGTGCCAGCAGTTACTTCCCACAGGGGGCAGTCGAGCAGTACTTC
clone_size: once
d_call: TRBD1
j_call: TRBJ2-7
v_call: TRBV6-6

cdr3_aa: CASSPPSYEQYF
cdr3_nt: TGTGCCAGCAGCCCACCTTCCTACGAGCAGTACTTC
clone_size: NA
d_call: NA
j_call: TRBJ2-7
v_call: TRBV7-2

cdr3_aa: CAIARQGPYEQYF
cdr3_nt: TGTGCCATCGCTCGGCAGGGGCCCTACGAGCAGTACTTC
clone_size: few
d_call: NA
j_call: TRBJ2-7
v_call: TRBV10-3

cdr3_aa: CASSQLPGTSGYYNEQFF
cdr3_nt: TGCGCCAGCAGCCAACTTCCCGGGACTAGCGGGTACTACAATGAGCAGTTCTTC
clone_size: NA
d_call: TRBD2
j_call: TRBJ2-1
v_call: TRBV4-1

cdr3_aa: CASSEQGSEEQYF
cdr3_nt: TGTGCCAGCAGTGAACAGGGTTCGGAGGAGCAGTACTTC
clone_size: NA
d_call: NA
j_call: TRBJ2-7
v_call: TRBV2

cdr3_aa: CATTGTGIEQYF
cdr3_nt: TGTGCCACCACCGGGACAGGGATCGAGCAGTACTTC
clone_size: NA
d_call: TRBD1
j_call: TRBJ2-7
v_call: TRBV10-3

cdr3_aa: CASSKKGAGANVLTF
cdr3_nt: TGTGCCAGCAGCAAAAAGGGGGCTGGGGCCAACGTCCTGACTTTC
clone_size: NA
d_call: NA
j_call: TRBJ2-6
v_call: TRBV21-1

cdr3_aa: CAISESPGTQEQYF
cdr3_nt: TGTGCCATCAGTGAGTCGCCCGGGACACAAGAGCAGTACTTC
clone_size: NA
d_call: NA
j_call: TRBJ2-7
v_call: TRBV10-3

cdr3_aa: CASSPDSGNGEQFF
cdr3_nt: TGCGCCAGCAGCCCGGATTCGGGGAACGGTGAGCAGTTCTTC
clone_size: NA
d_call: NA
j_call: TRBJ2-1
v_call: TRBV5-1

cdr3_aa: CASSEGGEGGYTF
cdr3_nt: TGTGCCAGCAGTGAGGGCGGGGAGGGTGGCTACACCTTC
clone_size: once
d_call: NA
j_call: TRBJ1-2
v_call: TRBV2